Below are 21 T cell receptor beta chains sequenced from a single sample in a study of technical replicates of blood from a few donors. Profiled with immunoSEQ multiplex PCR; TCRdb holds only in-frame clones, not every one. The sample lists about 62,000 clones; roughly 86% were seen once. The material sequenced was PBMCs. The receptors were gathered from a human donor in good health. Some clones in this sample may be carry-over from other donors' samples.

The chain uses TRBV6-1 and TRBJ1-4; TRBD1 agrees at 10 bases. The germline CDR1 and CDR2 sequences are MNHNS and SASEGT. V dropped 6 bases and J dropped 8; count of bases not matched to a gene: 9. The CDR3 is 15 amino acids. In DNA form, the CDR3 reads TGTGCCAGCAGGACAGGGGGCGTCGAATCGGAAAAACTGTTTTTT. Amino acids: CASRTGGVESEKLFF.

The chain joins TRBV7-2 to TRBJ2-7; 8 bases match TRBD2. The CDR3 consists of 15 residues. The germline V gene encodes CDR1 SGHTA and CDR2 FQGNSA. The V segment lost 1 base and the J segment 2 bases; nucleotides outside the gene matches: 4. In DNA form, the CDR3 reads TGTGCCAGCAGCTTAGGGGTTAGCGGGACCTACGAGCAGTACTTC. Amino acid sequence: CASSLGVSGTYEQYF.

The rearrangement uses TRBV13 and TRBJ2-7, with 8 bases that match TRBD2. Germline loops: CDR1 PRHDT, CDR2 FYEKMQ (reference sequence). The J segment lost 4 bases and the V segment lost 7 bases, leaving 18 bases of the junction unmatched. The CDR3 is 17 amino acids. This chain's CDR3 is CASTPARGTSGAYEQYF. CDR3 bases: TGTGCCAGCACACCTGCCCGAGGAACTAGCGGAGCGTACGAGCAGTACTTC. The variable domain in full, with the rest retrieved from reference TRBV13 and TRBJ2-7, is AAGVIQSPRHLIKEKRETATLKCYPIPRHDTVYWYQQGPGQDPQFLISFYEKMQSDKGSIPDRFSAQQFSDYHSELNMSSLELGDSALYFCASTPARGTSGAYEQYFGPGTRLTVT.

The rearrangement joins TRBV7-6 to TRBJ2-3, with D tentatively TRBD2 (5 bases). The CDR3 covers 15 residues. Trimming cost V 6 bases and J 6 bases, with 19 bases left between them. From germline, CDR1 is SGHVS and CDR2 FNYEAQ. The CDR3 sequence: CASSYWAGRTDTQYF. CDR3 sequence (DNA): TGTGCCAGCAGTTACTGGGCGGGCCGTACGGATACGCAGTATTTT. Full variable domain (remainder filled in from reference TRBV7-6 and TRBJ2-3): GAGVSQSPRYKVTKRGQDVALRCDPISGHVSLYWYRQALGQGPEFLTYFNYEAQQDKSGLPNDRFSAERPEGSISTLTIQRTEQRDSAMYRCASSYWAGRTDTQYFGPGTRLTVL.

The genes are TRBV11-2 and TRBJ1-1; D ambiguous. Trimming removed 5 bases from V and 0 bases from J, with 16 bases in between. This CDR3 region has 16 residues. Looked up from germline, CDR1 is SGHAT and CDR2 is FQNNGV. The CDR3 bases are TGTGCCAGCAGCCCTGGGAGCCTTATCATGAACACTGAAGCTTTCTTT. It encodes CASSPGSLIMNTEAFF.

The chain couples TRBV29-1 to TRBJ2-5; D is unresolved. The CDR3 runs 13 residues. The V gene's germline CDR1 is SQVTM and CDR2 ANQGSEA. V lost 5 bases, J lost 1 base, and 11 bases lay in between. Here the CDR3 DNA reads TGCAGCGTTCCCCTAGAAATCCAAGAGACCCAGTACTTC. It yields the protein CSVPLEIQETQYF.

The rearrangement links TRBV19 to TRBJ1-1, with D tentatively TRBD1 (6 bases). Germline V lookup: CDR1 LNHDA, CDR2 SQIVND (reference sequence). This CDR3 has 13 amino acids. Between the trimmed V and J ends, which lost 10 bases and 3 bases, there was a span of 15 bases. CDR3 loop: CATRGGAYTEAFF. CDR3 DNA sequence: TGTGCCACCCGCGGGGGCGCGTACACTGAAGCTTTCTTT.

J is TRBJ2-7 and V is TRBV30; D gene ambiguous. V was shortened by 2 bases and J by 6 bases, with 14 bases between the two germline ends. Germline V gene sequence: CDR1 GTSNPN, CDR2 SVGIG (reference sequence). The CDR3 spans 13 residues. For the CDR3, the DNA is TGTGCCTGGAGTCGAGACGGGTGGTCCGAGCAGTACTTC. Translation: CAWSRDGWSEQYF.

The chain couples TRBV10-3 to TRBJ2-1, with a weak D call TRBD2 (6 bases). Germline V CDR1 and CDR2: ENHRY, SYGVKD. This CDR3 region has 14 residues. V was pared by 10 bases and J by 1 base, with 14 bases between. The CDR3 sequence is CASSVGRSYNEQFF. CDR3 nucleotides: TGTGCCAGCAGCGTAGGGAGGTCCTACAATGAGCAGTTCTTC.

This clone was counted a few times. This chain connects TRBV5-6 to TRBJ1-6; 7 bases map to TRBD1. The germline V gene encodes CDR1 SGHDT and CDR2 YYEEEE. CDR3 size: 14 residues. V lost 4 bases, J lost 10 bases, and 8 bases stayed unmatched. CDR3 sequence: CASSIRQGQSPLHF. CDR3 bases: TGTGCCAGCAGCATTAGACAGGGTCAATCACCCCTCCACTTT. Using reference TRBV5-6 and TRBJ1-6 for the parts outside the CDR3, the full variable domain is DAGVTQSPTHLIKTRGQQVTLRCSPKSGHDTVSWYQQALGQGPQFIFQYYEEEERQRGNFPDRFSGHQFPNYSSELNVNALLLGDSALYLCASSIRQGQSPLHFGNGTRLTVT.

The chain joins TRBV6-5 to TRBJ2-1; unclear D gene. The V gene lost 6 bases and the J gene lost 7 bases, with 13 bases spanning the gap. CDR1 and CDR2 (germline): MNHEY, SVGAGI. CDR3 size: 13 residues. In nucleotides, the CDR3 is TGTGCCAGCAGAAGACTGCCCCTAAATGAGCAGTTCTTC. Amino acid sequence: CASRRLPLNEQFF.

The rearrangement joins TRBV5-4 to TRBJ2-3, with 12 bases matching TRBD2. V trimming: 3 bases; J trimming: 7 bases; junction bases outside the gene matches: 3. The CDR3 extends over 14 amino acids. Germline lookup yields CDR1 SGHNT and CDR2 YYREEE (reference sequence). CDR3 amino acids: CASSSTSGGNTQYF. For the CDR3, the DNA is TGTGCCAGCAGCTCGACTAGCGGGGGTAATACGCAGTATTTT.

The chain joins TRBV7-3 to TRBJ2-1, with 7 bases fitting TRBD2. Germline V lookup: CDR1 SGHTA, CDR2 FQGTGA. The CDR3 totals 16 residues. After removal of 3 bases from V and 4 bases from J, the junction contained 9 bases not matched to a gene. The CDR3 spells CASSLYKGLPYNEQFF. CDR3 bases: TGTGCCAGCAGCTTGTATAAGGGACTACCTTACAATGAGCAGTTCTTC. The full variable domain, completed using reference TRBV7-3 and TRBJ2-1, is GAGVSQTPSNKVTEKGKYVELRCDPISGHTALYWYRQSLGQGPEFLIYFQGTGAADDSGLPNDRFFAVRPEGSVSTLKIQRTERGDSAVYLCASSLYKGLPYNEQFFGPGTRLTVL.

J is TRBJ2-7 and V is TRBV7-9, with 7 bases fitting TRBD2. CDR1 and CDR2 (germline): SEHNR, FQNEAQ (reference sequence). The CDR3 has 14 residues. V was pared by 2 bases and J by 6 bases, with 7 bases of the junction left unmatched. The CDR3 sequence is CASSLIGGSAEQYF. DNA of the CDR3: TGTGCCAGCAGCTTAATTGGCGGGAGTGCCGAGCAGTACTTC.

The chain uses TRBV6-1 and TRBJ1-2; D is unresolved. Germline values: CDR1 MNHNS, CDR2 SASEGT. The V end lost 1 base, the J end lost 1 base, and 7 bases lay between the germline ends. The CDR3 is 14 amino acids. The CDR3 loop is CASSEVGGNYGYTF. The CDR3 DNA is TGTGCCAGCAGTGAAGTCGGCGGTAACTATGGCTACACCTTC.

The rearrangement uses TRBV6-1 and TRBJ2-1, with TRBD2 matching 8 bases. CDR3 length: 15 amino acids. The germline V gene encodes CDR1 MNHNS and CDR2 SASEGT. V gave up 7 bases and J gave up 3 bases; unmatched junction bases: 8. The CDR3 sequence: CASTEQAGVYNEQFF. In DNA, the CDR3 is TGTGCCAGCACCGAACAAGCGGGGGTCTACAATGAGCAGTTCTTC.

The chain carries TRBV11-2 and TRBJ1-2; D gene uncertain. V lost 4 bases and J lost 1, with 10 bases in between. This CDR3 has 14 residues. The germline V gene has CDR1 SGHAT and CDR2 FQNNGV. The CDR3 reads CASSSRGLNYGYTF. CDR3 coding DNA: TGTGCCAGCAGCTCCCGCGGGCTTAACTATGGCTACACCTTC.

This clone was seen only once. The CDR3 DNA reads as TGTGCCAGCAGCAGACCGACAGTTGTAAACTATGGCTACACCTTC. This codes for CASSRPTVVNYGYTF. The rearrangement joins TRBV7-2 to TRBJ1-2, with D perhaps matching TRBD1 (5 bases). The V and J ends lost 5 bases and 2 bases respectively, with 15 bases between them. The CDR3 consists of 15 residues. Germline V gene sequence: CDR1 SGHTA, CDR2 FQGNSA.

The DNA of the CDR3 is TGTGCCACCAGCAGAGGTCAGGTCTCTGGGGCCAACGTCCTGACTTTC. As protein: CATSRGQVSGANVLTF. The chain recombines TRBV15 with TRBJ2-6, with no clear D. In germline, CDR1 is LNHNV, CDR2 YYDKDF (reference sequence). CDR3 size: 16 residues. V shed 1 base and J shed 0 bases, with 7 bases lying between them. The whole variable domain, remainder taken from reference TRBV15 and TRBJ2-6, is DAMVIQNPRYQVTQFGKPVTLSCSQTLNHNVMYWYQQKSSQAPKLLFHYYDKDFNNEADTPDNFQSRRPNTSFCFLDIRSPGLGDTAMYLCATSRGQVSGANVLTFGAGSRLTVL.

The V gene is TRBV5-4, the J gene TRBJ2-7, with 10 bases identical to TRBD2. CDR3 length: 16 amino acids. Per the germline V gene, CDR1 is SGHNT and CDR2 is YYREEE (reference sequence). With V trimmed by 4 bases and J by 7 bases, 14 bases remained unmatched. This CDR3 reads CASSPRLAGVEGEQYF. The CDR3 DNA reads TGTGCCAGCAGCCCCAGGCTAGCGGGGGTCGAGGGGGAGCAGTACTTC.

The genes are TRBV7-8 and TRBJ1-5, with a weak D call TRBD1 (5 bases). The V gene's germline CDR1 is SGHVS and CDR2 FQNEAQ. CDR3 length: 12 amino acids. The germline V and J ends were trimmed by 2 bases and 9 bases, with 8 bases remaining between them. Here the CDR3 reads CASSLQGGPQHF. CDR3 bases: TGTGCCAGCAGCTTACAGGGTGGGCCCCAGCATTTT. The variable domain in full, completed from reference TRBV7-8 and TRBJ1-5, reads GAGVSQSPRYKVAKRGQDVALRCDPISGHVSLFWYQQALGQGPEFLTYFQNEAQLDKSGLPSDRFFAERPEGSVSTLKIQRTQQEDSAVYLCASSLQGGPQHFGDGTRLSIL.